The 21 T cell receptor beta chains in this list originate from one sample, sequenced in a study of regulatory T cells in long-lasting Graves disease. Regarding time point: newly diagnosed GD, antithyroid drugs for less than 3 months. RNA from PBMCs was the source of the TCR library. Through Arm-PCR of CDR3 regions and iRepertoire HTBI primers, TCR beta libraries were built. TCRdb recomputed calls from the multiplex PCR reads with MiXCR, one row per CDR3 protein. The table records 350,000 to 400,000 distinct CDR3 sequences, around 15% of them present only once. This sample comprised peripheral blood mononuclear cells (PBMCs), obtained at new diagnosis, from a patient treated with antithyroid drugs. These receptors were obtained from a female donor with Graves disease.

This clonotype was seen at least ten times. This CDR3 is CASSSSIGQDNYGYTF. The DNA of the CDR3 is TGTGCCAGCAGCTCCTCGATCGGACAGGACAACTATGGCTACACCTTC. V and J are TRBV7-9 and TRBJ1-2; the match to TRBD1 covers 7 bases. V dropped 4 bases and J dropped 2; count of bases not matched to a gene: 10. The length of the CDR3 is 16 residues. CDR1 and CDR2 (germline): SEHNR, FQNEAQ (reference sequence). Filled out from reference TRBV7-9 and TRBJ1-2, the complete variable domain reads DTGVSQNPRHKITKRGQNVTFRCDPISEHNRLYWYRQTLGQGPEFLTYFQNEAQLEKSRLLSDRFSAERPKGSFSTLEIQRTEQGDSAMYLCASSSSIGQDNYGYTFGSGTRLTVV.

This clonotype was recorded at least ten times. The genes are TRBV6-1 and TRBJ1-5; D is uncertain. V was trimmed by 8 bases and J by 0 bases, leaving 14 bases between them. Germline CDR1 reads MNHNS; CDR2 reads SASEGT. CDR3 length equals 15 residues. In nucleotides, the CDR3 is TGTGCCAGCTTGAAAGGTTTCAGTAGCAATCAGCCCCAGCATTTT. It is translated as CASLKGFSSNQPQHF.

A few counts support this clonotype. CDR3 amino acids: CASSYGQGGEQYF. The CDR3 DNA sequence: TGTGCCAGCAGCTATGGACAGGGAGGCGAGCAGTACTTC. The rearrangement uses TRBV7-2 and TRBJ2-7, with 8 bases that match TRBD1. Germline values: CDR1 SGHTA, CDR2 FQGNSA. V shed 4 bases, J shed 6 bases, and the junction held 5 bases outside the gene matches. This CDR3 contains 13 residues. Supplemented by reference TRBV7-2 and TRBJ2-7, the full variable domain reads GAGVSQSPSNKVTEKGKDVELRCDPISGHTALYWYRQSLGQGLEFLIYFQGNSAPDKSGLPSDRFSAERTGGSVSTLTIQRTQQEDSAVYLCASSYGQGGEQYFGPGTRLTVT.

At least ten counts were recorded for this clonotype. The V call is TRBV20-1, the J call TRBJ2-3; no clear D gene. V shed 0 bases and J shed 6 bases, with 16 bases lying between them. The CDR3 is made up of 15 amino acids. The V gene's germline CDR1 is DFQATT and CDR2 SNEGSKA (reference sequence). CDR3 region: CSARDALPPADTQYF. For the CDR3, the DNA is TGCAGTGCTAGAGATGCGTTGCCGCCGGCCGATACGCAGTATTTT.

This clonotype has a handful of counts. This may stem from a read error, because a much larger clone lies one nucleotide away. The CDR3 here is CAWSVPAVPGQGDTQYF. The CDR3 bases are TGTGCCTGGAGTGTACCCGCCGTCCCGGGACAGGGAGATACGCAGTATTTT. V usage is TRBV30 and J usage is TRBJ2-3; TRBD1 agrees at 9 bases. The length of the CDR3 is 17 residues. CDR1 and CDR2 (germline): GTSNPN, SVGIG (reference sequence). V shed 0 bases and J 5 bases; nucleotides not matched to a gene: 12.

This chain joins TRBV20-1 and TRBJ2-1, with D perhaps matching TRBD2 (5 bases). Trimming took 4 bases from V and 8 from J, leaving 12 bases between them. Germline CDR1 reads DFQATT; CDR2 reads SNEGSKA (reference sequence). CDR3 length equals 12 residues. The CDR3 DNA follows: TGCAGTGCTAAAGGGAGAATCGATGAGCAGTTCTTC. Translated, it gives CSAKGRIDEQFF.

At least ten counts were recorded for this clonotype. The V and J genes are TRBV12-5 and TRBJ1-3; 8 bases match TRBD1. The ends lost 5 bases at V and 0 bases at J; junction bases unmatched: 6. There are 16 residues in the CDR3. The V gene's germline CDR1 is LGHNT and CDR2 FRNRAP. Written as DNA, the CDR3 is TGTGCTAGTGGTCTCCCGGACAGGGTCTCTGGAAACACCATATATTTT. Translation: CASGLPDRVSGNTIYF.

The table lists this clonotype with many counts. The chain uses TRBV6-1 and TRBJ2-2; D may be TRBD1 (6 bases). V was cut by 6 bases and J by 4 bases, with 12 bases left in between. Germline V gives CDR1 MNHNS, CDR2 SASEGT. CDR3 size: 14 residues. For the CDR3, the DNA is TGTGCCAGCAGCTTTTCAGGGGCCACCGGGGAGCTGTTTTTT. Protein: CASSFSGATGELFF.

In its sample, this clonotype was seen many times. The chain carries TRBV7-8 and TRBJ1-2; perhaps TRBD1 as D (6 bases). V gave up 5 bases and J gave up 11 bases, with 21 bases separating them. Germline V gene sequence: CDR1 SGHVS, CDR2 FQNEAQ. The CDR3 length is 14 residues. The CDR3 reads CASSTYRVGGGYTF. In DNA, the CDR3 is TGTGCCAGCAGCACATACAGGGTCGGAGGAGGGTACACCTTC.

The genes are TRBV7-9 and TRBJ2-1; possibly TRBD2 for D (5 bases). TRBJ2-7 matches the DNA end more closely, so the J call is doubtful. The CDR3 has 13 residues. CDR1 SEHNR and CDR2 FQNEAQ come from the germline V gene (reference sequence). CDR3 coding DNA: TGTGCCAGCAGCTTAGCAGGGAGCCACGAGCAGTACTTC. Translation gives CASSLAGSHEQYF.

This clonotype was seen at least ten times. The rearrangement joins TRBV28 to TRBJ2-7; 7 bases map to TRBD2. CDR1 MDHEN and CDR2 SYDVKM come from the germline V gene. V dropped 6 bases and J dropped 1; count of bases not matched to a gene: 12. The CDR3 length is 16 residues. The CDR3 reads CASSPIILGGSYEQYF. CDR3 coding DNA: TGTGCCAGCAGCCCGATTATTTTGGGAGGGTCCTACGAGCAGTACTTC.

Concerning this clonotype itself: A much more abundant neighbour one base away suggests this may be a read error. J is TRBJ1-4 and V is TRBV6-1, with a weak D call TRBD1 (6 bases). The V end was cut by 7 bases, the J end by 6 bases, with 12 bases between. Germline assignment: CDR1 MNHNS and CDR2 SASEGT. The CDR3 runs to 13 residues. CDR3 residues: CASMKGGDEKLFF. DNA of the CDR3: TGTGCCAGCATGAAGGGGGGGGATGAAAAACTGTTTTTT.

This clonotype was recorded many times. This rearrangement joins TRBV19 to TRBJ2-3; D is unresolved. Trimming left V 6 bases short and J 8 bases short, with 24 bases between. This CDR3 contains 16 residues. The germline V gene encodes CDR1 LNHDA and CDR2 SQIVND (reference sequence). The CDR3 here is CASSTFDGPTQGTQYF. The CDR3 DNA reads TGTGCCAGTAGCACTTTTGATGGGCCCACACAAGGTACGCAGTATTTT.

This clonotype was detected many times. The CDR3 region is CASSPAPRDFSAYGYTF. The CDR3 coding sequence is TGCGCCAGCAGCCCAGCCCCGCGGGACTTTTCGGCCTATGGCTACACCTTC. The rearrangement uses TRBV5-1 and TRBJ1-2, with a possible D match to TRBD1 (5 bases). V was trimmed by 4 bases and J by 4 bases, leaving 23 bases between them. The CDR3 is made up of 17 amino acids. Germline assignment: CDR1 SGHRS and CDR2 YFSETQ.

Ten or more counts support this clonotype. The chain carries TRBV5-1 and TRBJ2-1, with 8 bases lining up with TRBD2. The CDR3 consists of 16 residues. Trimming at V came to 5 bases and at J to 0 bases, leaving 7 bases not matched to a gene. In germline, CDR1 is SGHRS, CDR2 YFSETQ. CDR3 protein: CASSLSGTSSYNEQFF. CDR3 DNA: TGCGCCAGCAGTTTGTCCGGGACTAGCTCCTACAATGAGCAGTTCTTC.

Note on this clonotype: A much larger clone lies one base from this, so it may be a read error. The chain has TRBV15 and TRBJ1-1, with no clear D. CDR3 length equals 16 residues. Germline assignment: CDR1 LNHNV and CDR2 YYDKDF (reference sequence). Trimming shortened V by 1 base and J by 7 bases, and 19 bases separated the two germline ends. The CDR3 sequence: CATSRGAEARRIEAFF. CDR3 sequence (DNA): TGTGCCACCAGCAGAGGTGCGGAGGCGCGTAGAATTGAAGCTTTCTTT.

This clonotype was observed many times. This rearrangement joins TRBV20-1 to TRBJ2-3; D not certain. CDR3 length: 13 amino acids. Germline V lookup: CDR1 DFQATT, CDR2 SNEGSKA (reference sequence). Trimming shortened V by 3 bases and J by 0 bases, and 7 bases separated the two germline ends. For the CDR3, the DNA is TGCAGTGCTAGTATAGAGAGCACAGATACGCAGTATTTT. Its translation: CSASIESTDTQYF.

This clonotype was found many times. This chain links TRBV12-3 or TRBV12-4 with TRBJ1-3; D is uncertain. The CDR3 contains 14 residues. Trimming left V 5 bases short and J 1 base short, with 9 bases between. The CDR3: CASSPQESGNTIYF. The CDR3 region has the DNA TGTGCCAGCAGTCCACAAGAATCTGGAAACACCATATATTTT.

This clonotype has ten or more counts. The rearrangement joins TRBV5-1 to TRBJ1-1; 7 nucleotides match TRBD1. The CDR3 totals 16 residues. Trimming removed 4 bases from V and 0 bases from J; junction bases left unmatched: 9. The germline V gene encodes CDR1 SGHRS and CDR2 YFSETQ. In DNA form, the CDR3 reads TGCGCCAGCAGCATAGGACCCGGGACAGTGAACACTGAAGCTTTCTTT. Amino acid sequence: CASSIGPGTVNTEAFF.

This clonotype has a count of ten or more. The V call is TRBV2, the J call TRBJ1-1; D uncertain. The CDR3 is 15 amino acids. V shed 6 bases and J shed 1 base, with 15 bases lying between them. Germline CDR1 is SNHLY and CDR2 is FYNNEI. This CDR3 reads CASSRFESRNTEAFF. DNA for the CDR3: TGTGCCAGCAGCCGGTTCGAGAGTAGGAACACTGAAGCTTTCTTT. The entire variable domain, with the rest obtained from reference TRBV2 and TRBJ1-1, is as follows: EPEVTQTPSHQVTQMGQEVILRCVPISNHLYFYWYRQILGQKVEFLVSFYNNEISEKSEIFDDQFSVERPDGSNFTLKIRSTKLEDSAMYFCASSRFESRNTEAFFGQGTRLTVV.

This clonotype has at least ten counts. The V gene is TRBV10-3, the J gene TRBJ2-3; D gene ambiguous. Germline V lookup: CDR1 ENHRY, CDR2 SYGVKD. This CDR3 contains 17 residues. Trimming removed 0 bases from V and 0 bases from J, with 13 bases in between. The CDR3 region is CAISESVANPSTDTQYF. CDR3 coding DNA: TGTGCCATCAGTGAGTCGGTTGCGAATCCTAGCACAGATACGCAGTATTTT.